The 6 T cell receptor beta chains reported below all come from one sample, sequenced in a study of Ad26.COV2.S vaccination and SARS-CoV-2 variants. Clones were read by immunoSEQ multiplex PCR, and TCRdb kept only the in-frame ones, dropping some. The sample records more than 300,000 clones, more than 70% being singletons. As for treatment: around 19 received Ad26.COV2.S at low or high dose, single or two shots; roughly five received placebo; per-sample allocation not given. The study sampled participants on day 63 after the first vaccine or placebo injection. Sequencing used peripheral blood, obtained in a trial of Ad26.COV2.S vaccine versus placebo. Receptor source: a person between 18 and 65 years old who received the Ad26.COV2.S COVID-19 vaccine or a placebo.

CDR3 in amino acids: CASSDPGTGVIVGSYEQYF. CDR3 coding DNA: TGTGCCAGCAGTGACCCCGGGACAGGGGTGATTGTGGGCTCCTACGAGCAGTACTTC. V is TRBV6-2 or TRBV6-3 and J is TRBJ2-7; TRBD1 aligns across 10 bases. Germline V gives CDR1 MNHEY, CDR2 SVGEGT. This CDR3 spans 19 amino acids. Trimming took 5 bases from V and 0 from J; bases not matched to a gene: 16.

This clone was seen just once. V is TRBV7-2 and J is TRBJ1-1, with 9 nucleotides matching TRBD1. Germline V gives CDR1 SGHTA, CDR2 FQGNSA. V shed 0 bases, J shed 8 bases, and the junction held 4 bases outside the gene matches. The CDR3 has 14 residues. The CDR3 DNA sequence: TGTGCCAGCAGCTTAGCGGGACAGGGACGGGAAGCTTTCTTT. Translating it yields CASSLAGQGREAFF.

As regards this clone: This CDR3 is also generated by other DNA sequences in the sample. DNA for the CDR3: TGTGCCAGCAGTGAGACTAGCGGGGGCACAGATACGCAGTATTTT. This encodes CASSETSGGTDTQYF. V gene TRBV6-4 combines with J gene TRBJ2-3; 11 bases are a match to TRBD2. This CDR3 is built from 15 residues. V trimming: 3 bases; J trimming: 1 base; junction bases outside the gene matches: 0. Germline V lookup: CDR1 MRHNA, CDR2 SNTAGT.

The rearrangement uses TRBV5-5 and TRBJ1-5, with 8 bases matching TRBD1. This CDR3 spans 15 amino acids. The V gene's germline CDR1 is SGHKS and CDR2 YYEKEE (reference sequence). Unmatched junction bases numbered 11, after V lost 4 bases and J lost 8 bases. CDR3 loop: CASSQRTGRGEPQHF. CDR3 sequence (DNA): TGTGCCAGCAGCCAACGGACAGGGAGGGGGGAGCCCCAGCATTTT.

The V and J genes are TRBV20-1 and TRBJ1-1; D is unclear. V was cut by 4 bases and J by 8 bases, with 11 bases left in between. The CDR3 has 11 residues. Germline V gene lookup returns CDR1 DFQATT and CDR2 SNEGSKA (reference sequence). The CDR3 DNA sequence: TGCAGTGCTACGAGCGGGCTCGAAGCTTTCTTT. Its protein product is CSATSGLEAFF.

V and J are TRBV6-4 and TRBJ2-3, with D possibly TRBD2 on 5 matching bases. V lost 0 bases, J lost 8 bases, and 15 bases lay in between. The CDR3 contains 15 residues. CDR1 is MRHNA, CDR2 SNTAGT, per germline. This chain's CDR3 is CASSDSIGLAGTQYF. The CDR3 coding sequence is TGTGCCAGCAGTGACTCGATTGGTCTGGCGGGTACGCAGTATTTT.